This T cell receptor beta chain was captured in a study of beta chain features in type 1 diabetes. The whole isolated RNA underwent reverse transcription, so sequencing captured expressed TCRB transcripts. The data were produced by immunoSEQ multiplex PCR, yet TCRdb's version contains in-frame clones alone and is incomplete. The table records around 340,000 clones, around 8% of them present only once. A note on this clone: The antigen is unknown.

Study-wide results and caveats: Using cDNA template may skew counts toward highly expressing activated cells.

The CDR3 contains 14 residues. CDR1 and CDR2 from the germline V gene are SGHTA and FQGNSA. V was clipped by 5 bases and J by 4 bases, with 11 bases between them. The receptor's source is a woman in her late teens or twenties in good health. This chain joins TRBV7-2 and TRBJ1-4, with D maybe TRBD1 (6 bases). Sequences were obtained from central memory CD4+ T cells from blood. The CDR3 DNA reads as TGTGCCAGCAGCCCGGACAGCTTTAATGAAAAACTGTTTTTT. It translates to CASSPDSFNEKLFF.